This T cell receptor (beta chain) was captured by sequencing in a study of blood T cell repertoires in COVID-19. Turning to the study itself: COVID-19 samples from acute and convalescent phases originated in the United States, Italy and Spain. Sources were T cells, B-cell-depleted T cells, or PBMCs; the material itself was cDNA or gDNA.

Per the original data handling: Amplifying reference gene primers gave estimates of nucleated cell counts. Sequenced by immunoSEQ multiplex PCR; TCRdb stores in-frame clones only, minus some. That table furnishes V, J and clone size, whereas the DNA furnished D and trimming. The data show hundreds of thousands of clones, roughly 89% seen once. The germline V gene encodes CDR1 MNHEY and CDR2 SVGAGI. CDR3 length: 15 residues. Deletions cut 2 bases from V and 3 bases from J, with 10 bases between. Sequencing used peripheral blood. The chain couples TRBV6-5 to TRBJ2-2, with D possibly matching TRBD1 (6 bases). The receptor was derived from a woman between 18 and 29 years old who had recovered from COVID-19. Here the CDR3 reads CASSYGTPYTGELFF. The CDR3 DNA reads TGTGCCAGCAGTTACGGGACACCTTACACCGGGGAGCTGTTTTTT.